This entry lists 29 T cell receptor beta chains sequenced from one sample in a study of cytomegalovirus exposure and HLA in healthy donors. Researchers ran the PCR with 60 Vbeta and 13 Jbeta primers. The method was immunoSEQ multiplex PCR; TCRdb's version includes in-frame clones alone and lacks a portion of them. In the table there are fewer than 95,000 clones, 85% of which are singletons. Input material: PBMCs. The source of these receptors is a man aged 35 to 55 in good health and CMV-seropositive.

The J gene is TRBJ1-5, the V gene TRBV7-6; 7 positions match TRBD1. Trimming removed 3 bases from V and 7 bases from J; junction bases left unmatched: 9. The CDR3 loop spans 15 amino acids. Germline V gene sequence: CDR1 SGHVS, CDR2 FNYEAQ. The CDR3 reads CASSLTGNGKQPQHF. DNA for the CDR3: TGTGCCAGCAGCTTGACAGGGAATGGGAAACAGCCCCAGCATTTT. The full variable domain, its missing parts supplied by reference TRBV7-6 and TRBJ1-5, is GAGVSQSPRYKVTKRGQDVALRCDPISGHVSLYWYRQALGQGPEFLTYFNYEAQQDKSGLPNDRFSAERPEGSISTLTIQRTEQRDSAMYRCASSLTGNGKQPQHFGDGTRLSIL.

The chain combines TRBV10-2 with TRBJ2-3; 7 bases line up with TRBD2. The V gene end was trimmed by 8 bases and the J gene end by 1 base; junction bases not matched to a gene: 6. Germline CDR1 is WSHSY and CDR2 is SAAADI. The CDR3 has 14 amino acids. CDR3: CASRGLAGTDTQYF. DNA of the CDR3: TGCGCCAGCCGAGGGCTAGCGGGCACAGATACGCAGTATTTT.

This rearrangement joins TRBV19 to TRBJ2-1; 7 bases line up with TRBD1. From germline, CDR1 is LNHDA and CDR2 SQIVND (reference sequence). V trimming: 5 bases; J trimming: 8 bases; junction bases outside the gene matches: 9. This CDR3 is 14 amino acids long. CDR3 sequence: CASSGLAGGHEQFF. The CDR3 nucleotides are TGTGCCAGTAGTGGCTTGGCAGGGGGACATGAGCAGTTCTTC.

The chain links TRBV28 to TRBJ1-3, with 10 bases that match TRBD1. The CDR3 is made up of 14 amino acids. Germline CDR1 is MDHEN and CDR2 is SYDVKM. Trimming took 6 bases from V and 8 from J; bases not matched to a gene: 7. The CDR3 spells CASRIRGTGDTIYF. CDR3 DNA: TGTGCCAGCAGGATCCGAGGGACAGGGGACACCATATATTTT.

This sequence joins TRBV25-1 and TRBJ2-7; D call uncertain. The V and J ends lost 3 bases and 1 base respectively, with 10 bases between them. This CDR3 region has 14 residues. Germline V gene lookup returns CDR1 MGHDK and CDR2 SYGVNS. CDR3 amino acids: CASSEPGSSYEQYF. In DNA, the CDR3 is TGTGCCAGCAGTGAGCCAGGATCATCCTACGAGCAGTACTTC.

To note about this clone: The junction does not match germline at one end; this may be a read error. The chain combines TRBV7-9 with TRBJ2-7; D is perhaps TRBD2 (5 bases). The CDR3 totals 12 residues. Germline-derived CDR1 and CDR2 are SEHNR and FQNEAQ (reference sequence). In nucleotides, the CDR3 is TGTTCCAGCAGCCGGGACTCCTACGAGCAGTACTTC. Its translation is CSSSRDSYEQYF. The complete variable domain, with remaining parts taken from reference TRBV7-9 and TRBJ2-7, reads DTGVSQNPRHKITKRGQNVTFRCDPISEHNRLYWYRQTLGQGPEFLTYFQNEAQLEKSRLLSDRFSAERPKGSFSTLEIQRTEQGDSAMYLCSSSRDSYEQYFGPGTRLTVT.

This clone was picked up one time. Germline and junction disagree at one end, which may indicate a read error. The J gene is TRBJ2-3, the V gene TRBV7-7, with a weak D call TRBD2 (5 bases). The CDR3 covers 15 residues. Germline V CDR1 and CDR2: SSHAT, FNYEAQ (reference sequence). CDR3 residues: CASSLASSSTDTQYF. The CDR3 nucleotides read TGTGCTAGCAGCTTAGCTAGCAGTAGCACAGATACGCAGTATTTT.

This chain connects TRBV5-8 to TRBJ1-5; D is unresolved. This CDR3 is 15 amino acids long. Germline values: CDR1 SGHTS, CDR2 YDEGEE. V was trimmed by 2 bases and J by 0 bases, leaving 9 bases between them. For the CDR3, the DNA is TGTGCCAGCAGCTTCCTGCAACATAGCAATCAGCCCCAGCATTTT. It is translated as CASSFLQHSNQPQHF.

The CDR3 DNA reads TGCGCCAGCAGCTTGGGACTAGCGGGAGAATTTCAGTACTTC. Protein sequence: CASSLGLAGEFQYF. The V and J genes are TRBV5-1 and TRBJ2-5; 12 bases line up with TRBD2. J was trimmed by 11 bases and V by 0 bases; bases with no gene match: 5. Germline V gene lookup returns CDR1 SGHRS and CDR2 YFSETQ. The CDR3 is made up of 14 amino acids.

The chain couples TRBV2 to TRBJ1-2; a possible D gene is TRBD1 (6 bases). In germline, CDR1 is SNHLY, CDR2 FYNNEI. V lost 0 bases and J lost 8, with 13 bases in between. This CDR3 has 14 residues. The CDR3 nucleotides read TGTGCCAGCAGTGAAGCCTCTACAGGGCTCGGCTACACCTTC. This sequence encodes CASSEASTGLGYTF.

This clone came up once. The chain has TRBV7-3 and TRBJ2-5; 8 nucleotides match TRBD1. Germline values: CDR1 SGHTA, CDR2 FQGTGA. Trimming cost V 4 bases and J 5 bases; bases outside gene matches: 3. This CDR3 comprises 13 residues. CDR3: CASSSDRGETQYF. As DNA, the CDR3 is TGTGCCAGCAGCTCAGACAGGGGCGAGACCCAGTACTTC.

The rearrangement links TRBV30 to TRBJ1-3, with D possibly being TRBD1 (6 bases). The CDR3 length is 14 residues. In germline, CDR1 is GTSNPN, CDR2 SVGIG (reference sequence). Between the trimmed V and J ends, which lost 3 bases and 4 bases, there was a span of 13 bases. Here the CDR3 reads CAWRGGGYGNTIYF. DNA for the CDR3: TGTGCCTGGAGGGGAGGGGGATACGGAAACACCATATATTTT.

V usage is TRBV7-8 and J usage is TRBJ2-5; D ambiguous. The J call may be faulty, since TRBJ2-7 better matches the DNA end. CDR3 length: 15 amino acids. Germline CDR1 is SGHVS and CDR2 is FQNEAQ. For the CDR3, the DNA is TGTGCCAGCAGCCTAGGCTACAGCCTCTCCTACGAGCAGTACTTC. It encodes CASSLGYSLSYEQYF.

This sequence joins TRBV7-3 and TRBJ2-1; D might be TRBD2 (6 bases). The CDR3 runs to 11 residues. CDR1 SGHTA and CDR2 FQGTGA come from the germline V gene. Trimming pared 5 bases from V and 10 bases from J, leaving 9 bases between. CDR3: CASSKEGEQFF. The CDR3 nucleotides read TGTGCCAGCAGCAAGGAGGGGGAGCAGTTCTTC.

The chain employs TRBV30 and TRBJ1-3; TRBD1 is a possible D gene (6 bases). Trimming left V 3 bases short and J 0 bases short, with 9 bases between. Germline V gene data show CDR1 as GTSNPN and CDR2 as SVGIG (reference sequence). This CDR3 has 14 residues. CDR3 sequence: CAWSTGISGNTIYF. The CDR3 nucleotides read TGTGCCTGGAGCACAGGGATCTCTGGAAACACCATATATTTT.

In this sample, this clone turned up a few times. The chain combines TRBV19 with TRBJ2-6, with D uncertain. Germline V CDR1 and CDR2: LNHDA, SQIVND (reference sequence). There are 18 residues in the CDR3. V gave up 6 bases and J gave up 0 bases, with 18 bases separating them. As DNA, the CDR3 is TGTGCCAGTAGAACGATGAAGAGCACCCACTCTGGGGCCAACGTCCTGACTTTC. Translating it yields CASRTMKSTHSGANVLTF.

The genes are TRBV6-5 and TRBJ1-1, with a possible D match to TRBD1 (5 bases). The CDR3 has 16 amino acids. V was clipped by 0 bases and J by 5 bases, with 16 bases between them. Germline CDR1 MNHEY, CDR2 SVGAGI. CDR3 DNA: TGTGCCAGCAGTTACTCAGGAGGGGTAAGGTTTACTGAAGCTTTCTTT. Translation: CASSYSGGVRFTEAFF.

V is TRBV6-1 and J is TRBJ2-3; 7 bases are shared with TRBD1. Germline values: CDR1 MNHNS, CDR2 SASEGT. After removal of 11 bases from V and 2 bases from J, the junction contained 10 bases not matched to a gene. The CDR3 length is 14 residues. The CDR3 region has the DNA TGTGCCTATTCCTGGGACAGATACACAGATACGCAGTATTTT. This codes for CAYSWDRYTDTQYF.

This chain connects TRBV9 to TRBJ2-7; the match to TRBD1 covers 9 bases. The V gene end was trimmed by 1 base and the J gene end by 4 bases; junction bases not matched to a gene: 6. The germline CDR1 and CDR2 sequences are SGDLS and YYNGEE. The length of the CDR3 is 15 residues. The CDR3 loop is CASSVSQDRGYEQYF. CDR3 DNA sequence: TGTGCCAGCAGCGTATCCCAGGACAGGGGATACGAGCAGTACTTC.

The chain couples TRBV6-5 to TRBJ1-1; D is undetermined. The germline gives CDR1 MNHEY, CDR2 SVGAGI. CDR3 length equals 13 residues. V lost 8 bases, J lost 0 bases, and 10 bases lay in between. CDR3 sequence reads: CASRQALNTEAFF. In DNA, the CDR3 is TGTGCCAGCCGCCAGGCGTTGAACACTGAAGCTTTCTTT.

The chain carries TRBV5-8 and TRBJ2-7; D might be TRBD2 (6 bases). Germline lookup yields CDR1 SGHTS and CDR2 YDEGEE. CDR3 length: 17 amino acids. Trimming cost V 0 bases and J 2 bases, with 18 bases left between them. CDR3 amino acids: CASSLEGLVAEPYEQYF. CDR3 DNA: TGTGCCAGCAGCTTGGAAGGTTTGGTAGCGGAGCCCTACGAGCAGTACTTC.

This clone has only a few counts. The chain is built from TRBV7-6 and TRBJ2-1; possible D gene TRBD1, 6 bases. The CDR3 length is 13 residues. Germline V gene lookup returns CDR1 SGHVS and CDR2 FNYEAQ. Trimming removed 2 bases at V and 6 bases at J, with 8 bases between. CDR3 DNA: TGTGCCAGCAGCTTATCACAGGGCAATGAGCAGTTCTTC. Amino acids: CASSLSQGNEQFF.

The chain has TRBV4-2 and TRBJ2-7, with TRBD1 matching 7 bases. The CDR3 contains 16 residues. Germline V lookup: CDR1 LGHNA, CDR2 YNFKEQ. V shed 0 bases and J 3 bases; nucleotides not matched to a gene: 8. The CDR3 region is CASSQEPGQRRYEQYF. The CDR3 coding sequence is TGTGCCAGCAGCCAAGAACCGGGACAGCGTCGCTACGAGCAGTACTTC.

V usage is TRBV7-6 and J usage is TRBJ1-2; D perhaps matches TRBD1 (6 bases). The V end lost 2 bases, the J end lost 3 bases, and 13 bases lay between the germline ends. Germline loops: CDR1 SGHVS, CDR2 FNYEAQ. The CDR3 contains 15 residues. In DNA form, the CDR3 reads TGTGCCAGCAGCTTATACCAGGGGAGGGACTATGGCTACACCTTC. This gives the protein CASSLYQGRDYGYTF. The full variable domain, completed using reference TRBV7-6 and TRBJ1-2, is GAGVSQSPRYKVTKRGQDVALRCDPISGHVSLYWYRQALGQGPEFLTYFNYEAQQDKSGLPNDRFSAERPEGSISTLTIQRTEQRDSAMYRCASSLYQGRDYGYTFGSGTRLTVV.

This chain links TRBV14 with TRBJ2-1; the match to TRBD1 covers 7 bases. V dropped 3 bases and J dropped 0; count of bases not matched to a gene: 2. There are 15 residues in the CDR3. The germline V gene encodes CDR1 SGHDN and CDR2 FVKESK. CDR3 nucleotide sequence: TGTGCCAGCAGCCAGACAGGGAGCTCCTACAATGAGCAGTTCTTC. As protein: CASSQTGSSYNEQFF.

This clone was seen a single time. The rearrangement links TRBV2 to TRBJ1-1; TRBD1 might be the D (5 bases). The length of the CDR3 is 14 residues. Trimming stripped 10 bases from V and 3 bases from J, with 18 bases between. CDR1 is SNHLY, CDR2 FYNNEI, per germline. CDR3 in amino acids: CATRKGPWDTEAFF. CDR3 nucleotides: TGTGCCACCCGAAAGGGGCCTTGGGACACTGAAGCTTTCTTT.

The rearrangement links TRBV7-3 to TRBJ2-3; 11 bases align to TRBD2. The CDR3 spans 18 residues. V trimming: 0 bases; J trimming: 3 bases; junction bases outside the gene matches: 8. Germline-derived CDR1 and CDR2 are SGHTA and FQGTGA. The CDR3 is CASSLTGLAGGATDTQYF. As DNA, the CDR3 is TGTGCCAGCAGCTTAACAGGGTTAGCGGGGGGGGCAACAGATACGCAGTATTTT.

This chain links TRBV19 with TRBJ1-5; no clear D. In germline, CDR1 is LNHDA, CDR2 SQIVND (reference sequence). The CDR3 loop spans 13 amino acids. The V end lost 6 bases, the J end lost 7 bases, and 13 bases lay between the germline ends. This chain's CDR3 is CASSPTPGQPQHF. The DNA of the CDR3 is TGTGCCAGTAGCCCGACTCCCGGGCAGCCCCAGCATTTT. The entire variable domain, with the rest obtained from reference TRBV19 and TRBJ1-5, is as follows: DGGITQSPKYLFRKEGQNVTLSCEQNLNHDAMYWYRQDPGQGLRLIYYSQIVNDFQKGDIAEGYSVSREKKESFPLTVTSAQKNPTAFYLCASSPTPGQPQHFGDGTRLSIL.

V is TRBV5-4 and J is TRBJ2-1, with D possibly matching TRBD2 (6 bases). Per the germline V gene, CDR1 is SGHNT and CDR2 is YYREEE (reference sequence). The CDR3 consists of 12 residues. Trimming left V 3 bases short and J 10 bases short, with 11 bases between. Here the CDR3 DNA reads TGTGCCAGCAGCTCCCTAGCGAAGGAGCAGTTCTTC. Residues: CASSSLAKEQFF.